This paragraph reports one T cell receptor beta chain. The antigen is not known. Mouse gene names and germline throughout. The read ends 1 residue early relative to the CDR3; the germline J gene fills the gap. Some clones are missing from TCRdb's copy, which holds only in-frame ones; the method was immunoSEQ multiplex PCR. The data show approximately 47,000 clones, with 73% seen just once and about 0.7% held by the top ten. Trimming took 0 bases from V and 0 from J, leaving 6 bases between them. CDR1 and CDR2 (germline): KGHPV, FQNQEV (reference sequence). The CDR3 has 14 residues. The sample is drawn from a study of tissue T cells after allogeneic stem cell transplantation. Study-wide points: Tissue-detected TCR repertoire was only partly captured by blood and spleen T cells. Anatomically similar tissues had similar TCR repertoires within each patient.

Input material: sorted cells pooled from one or two spleens. This clonotype was sampled from a pool of C57BL/6 mice in good health. The rearrangement joins TRBV26 to TRBJ2-7; a weak D match, TRBD1 (5 bases). The covered CDR3 bases are TGTGCCAGCAGTCTGTCAGGGGTCTCCTATGAACAGTAC. Translation gives CASSLSGVSYEQY. The whole CDR3 sequence reads CASSLSGVSYEQYF.